This T cell receptor beta chain was sequenced during a study of T cell responses to AZD1222 COVID-19 vaccine (TCRdb year 2021). Context from the whole study: TCR sequencing was performed for roughly 250 trial participants, of whom roughly 200 were given two doses of AZD1222 and around 25 were given two doses of MenACWY control vaccine. Trial participants were enrolled by age into 18-55, 56-69 and 70-plus year subgroups, with 148, 28 and 57 TCR-sequenced participants respectively.

This clone appeared a single time. Its antigen is not yet known. No quality values exist for individual bases; no much larger clone is one base distant. What the study reported, not specific to this receptor: In the small 56-69-year group, the increase in depth fell short of significance, most likely because of low power. After two AZD1222 doses, both the breadth and the depth of spike-specific TCRs were significantly higher than at day 0 and than in MenACWY recipients. The vaccine-associated CD4 TCRs covered the entire spike protein, and the dominant responses fell in regions 160-218 and 743-854. Epitopes outside the regions mutated in the B.1.351 and B.1.1.7 variants were reportedly recognized by nearly half of the unique spike-specific TCRs. Participants were mostly white British, with more females than males. The authors suggested clonal diversity may have been underestimated. Because no day 14 peak-response samples were available, repertoires were characterized only after the peak T cell response. Only a handful of AZD1222 recipients were SARS-CoV-2 seropositive at baseline, limiting conclusions about previously exposed vaccinees.

What this sample's time point label stands for: about 28 days (+/-7) after the second vaccine dose. AZD1222 recipients given second doses at about 4 weeks or at about 12 weeks were pooled, since spike-specific TCR depth and breadth were not found to differ between the two schedules. The vaccinee samples were drawn from two UK trials, COV001 and COV002, one of which was a single-blind randomized controlled phase 2/3 trial testing AZD1222 (ChAdOx1 nCoV-19) in healthy adults. Trial participant PBMC samples were collected at day 0 and day 28 after the second dose for TCRbeta chain sequencing. The CDR3 regions of human TCRbeta chains were analyzed by immunosequencing. In the source study's methods: Repertoire TCRs were matched against a reference library of SARS-CoV-2-specific TCRs generated with the MIRA antigen-specificity platform. Breadth was defined as the fraction of unique TCRs that were SARS-CoV-2-associated. Depth was defined as the fraction of total T cells that were SARS-CoV-2-associated. Using the MIRA data, each spike-specific TCR was assigned both to the spike region to which the TCR was reactive and to a CD4 or CD8 class. Log10-transformed breadth and depth values were compared by one-way ANOVA with Sidak's multiple comparisons tests. The table was pulled from immuneACCESS by TCRdb, which kept in-frame rearrangements only. Such tables lose some clones; where checked, under half of the loss comes from unresolved V genes, and the rest has no known cause. The V and J calls and clone size were taken over from that table, and D and trimming were inferred from the DNA. Present in this sample are about 140,000 clones, more than 85% of which were seen just once. Of the sample, less than 1.5% is held by the ten largest clones.

The CDR3 contains 15 residues, cysteine and phenylalanine counted. Only CDR3 DNA is held: 45 bases, read in frame from base 1. The germline V gene provides CDR1 MNHEY and CDR2 SVGAGI. Trimming costs V 6 bases and J 0 bases, and their ends lie 15 bases apart. The sequence joins TRBV6-5 to TRBJ2-7; the D gene is not confidently resolved. This clonotype was obtained from an adult who received the AZD1222 COVID-19 vaccine. Sequenced here: peripheral blood, sampled 28 days after the second AZD1222 dose. The CDR3 region: CASSSPTLSSYEQYF. The DNA sequence is as follows: TGTGCCAGCAGCTCTCCGACTCTCAGCTCCTACGAGCAGTACTTC.